Given below is one T cell receptor (beta chain) in context. V gave up 8 bases and J gave up 4 bases, with 15 bases separating them. The CDR3 length is 12 residues. Germline V gives CDR1 SQVTM, CDR2 ANQGSEA. This entry belongs to a study of technical replicates of blood from a handful of donors. TCRdb's copy holds only in-frame clones and misses some; the assay was immunoSEQ multiplex PCR. This sample has about 76,000 clones, with 94% found just once. The clonotype was recovered from a human donor in good health. The chain is built from TRBV29-1 and TRBJ2-7, with a possible D match to TRBD1 (6 bases). Sequencing used T cells isolated from PBMCs. CDR3 bases: TGCAGCTTAAGGACAGACTCTTACGAGCAGTACTTC. It encodes CSLRTDSYEQYF.